Listed below are T cell receptor beta chains from one sample, sequenced in a study of early T cells in non-severe SARS-CoV-2 infection. TCRdb analysed the 5' RACE reads with MiXCR anew, one entry per CDR3 protein. Of about 40,000 distinct CDR3 sequences in the sample, over 4% were seen once. The sequenced sample consisted of whole blood. Receptors were obtained from an adult who was a healthcare worker with PCR-confirmed SARS-CoV-2 infection or an uninfected control (not recorded which). The CDR3 runs from the conserved cysteine through the conserved F or W. Each record gives: D gene, J gene, V gene, clone size, CDR3 protein, CDR3 DNA. D genes are given only for firm matches. Clone sizes are given selectively: once, few, many, or a class where the clone is expanded.

d_call: TRBD1; j_call: TRBJ1-5; v_call: TRBV6-1; clone_size: many; cdr3_aa: CAIDDREKGQPQHF; cdr3_nt: TGTGCCATCGACGACAGGGAAAAGGGTCAGCCCCAGCATTTT
d_call: -; j_call: TRBJ1-1; v_call: TRBV12-3/TRBV12-4; clone_size: many; cdr3_aa: CASSRRSTEAFF; cdr3_nt: TGTGCCAGCAGTCGGCGGAGCACTGAAGCTTTCTTT
d_call: TRBD2; j_call: TRBJ2-1; v_call: TRBV20-1; clone_size: -; cdr3_aa: CSARRLAGGSSYNEQFF; cdr3_nt: TGCAGTGCTAGGAGACTAGCGGGAGGTTCCTCCTACAATGAGCAGTTCTTC
d_call: TRBD2; j_call: TRBJ2-3; v_call: TRBV20-1; clone_size: many; cdr3_aa: CSARDWGLAGTRAPDTQYF; cdr3_nt: TGCAGTGCTAGAGATTGGGGACTAGCGGGAACAAGGGCCCCAGATACGCAGTATTTT
d_call: -; j_call: TRBJ2-7; v_call: TRBV18; clone_size: many; cdr3_aa: CASSTGPYEQYF; cdr3_nt: TGTGCCAGCTCTACGGGGCCCTACGAGCAGTACTTC
d_call: -; j_call: TRBJ2-2; v_call: TRBV11-2; clone_size: many; cdr3_aa: CASRPVRLAGTGELFF; cdr3_nt: TGTGCCAGCAGACCAGTTCGCCTCGCGGGCACCGGGGAGCTGTTTTTT
d_call: TRBD1; j_call: TRBJ1-6; v_call: TRBV5-5; clone_size: -; cdr3_aa: CASSLVAGGIPSPLHF; cdr3_nt: TGTGCCAGCAGCTTGGTTGCAGGGGGCATTCCTTCACCCCTCCACTTT
d_call: -; j_call: TRBJ1-1; v_call: TRBV3-1; clone_size: few; cdr3_aa: CASSQRTLSIEAFF; cdr3_nt: TGTGCCAGCAGCCAACGTACCCTTTCGATAGAAGCTTTCTTT
d_call: -; j_call: TRBJ2-3; v_call: TRBV27; clone_size: many; cdr3_aa: CASSFQGTDTQYF; cdr3_nt: TGTGCCAGCAGTTTCCAAGGCACAGATACGCAGTATTTT
d_call: -; j_call: TRBJ2-3; v_call: TRBV4-3; clone_size: few; cdr3_aa: CASSQYLKGGKTDTQYF; cdr3_nt: TGCGCCAGCAGCCAGTATCTAAAGGGGGGCAAAACAGATACGCAGTATTTT
d_call: -; j_call: TRBJ2-5; v_call: TRBV29-1; clone_size: -; cdr3_aa: CSVDLGPQETQYF; cdr3_nt: TGCAGCGTTGATTTGGGGCCTCAAGAGACCCAGTACTTC
d_call: TRBD1; j_call: TRBJ2-7; v_call: TRBV12-5; clone_size: many; cdr3_aa: CASAQETGGGYEQYF; cdr3_nt: TGTGCTAGTGCCCAAGAGACAGGGGGCGGCTACGAGCAGTACTTC
d_call: TRBD1; j_call: TRBJ1-5; v_call: TRBV19; clone_size: many; cdr3_aa: CASSPGTGLFNQPQHF; cdr3_nt: TGTGCCAGTAGTCCGGGGACAGGGCTATTCAATCAGCCCCAGCATTTT
d_call: -; j_call: TRBJ2-7; v_call: TRBV5-1; clone_size: medium-sized; cdr3_aa: CASSLRQASYEQYF; cdr3_nt: TGCGCCAGCAGCTTGAGACAGGCCAGCTACGAGCAGTACTTC
d_call: TRBD2; j_call: TRBJ2-1; v_call: TRBV3-1; clone_size: many; cdr3_aa: CASSQLADNEQFF; cdr3_nt: TGTGCCAGCAGCCAACTAGCGGACAATGAGCAGTTCTTC
d_call: -; j_call: TRBJ2-2; v_call: TRBV24-1; clone_size: many; cdr3_aa: CATSAGTANTGELFF; cdr3_nt: TGTGCCACCAGTGCCGGGACCGCGAACACCGGGGAGCTGTTTTTT
d_call: -; j_call: TRBJ1-1; v_call: TRBV5-1; clone_size: many; cdr3_aa: CASSLGTENTEAFF; cdr3_nt: TGCGCCAGCAGCTTGGGGACAGAGAACACTGAAGCTTTCTTT
d_call: -; j_call: TRBJ1-2; v_call: TRBV20-1; clone_size: -; cdr3_aa: CSARDLVEDYGYTF; cdr3_nt: TGCAGTGCTAGAGATCTGGTTGAAGACTATGGCTACACCTTC
d_call: -; j_call: TRBJ1-3; v_call: TRBV7-2; clone_size: few; cdr3_aa: CASSLKGAGLSGNTIYF; cdr3_nt: TGTGCCAGCAGCTTAAAAGGGGCAGGCCTTTCTGGAAACACCATATATTTT
d_call: TRBD2; j_call: TRBJ2-1; v_call: TRBV7-2; clone_size: -; cdr3_aa: CASSPQVTSGPYNEQFF; cdr3_nt: TGTGCCAGCAGCCCCCAAGTGACTAGCGGGCCCTACAATGAGCAGTTCTTC
d_call: TRBD1; j_call: TRBJ1-5; v_call: TRBV18; clone_size: many; cdr3_aa: CASSGQTGGNQPQHF; cdr3_nt: TGTGCCAGCTCAGGACAGACAGGGGGCAATCAGCCCCAGCATTTT
d_call: TRBD1; j_call: TRBJ2-1; v_call: TRBV19; clone_size: -; cdr3_aa: CASQGVGGYNEQFF; cdr3_nt: TGTGCCAGTCAGGGGGTTGGAGGCTACAATGAGCAGTTCTTC
d_call: -; j_call: TRBJ1-4; v_call: TRBV20-1; clone_size: many; cdr3_aa: CSAPLGGRWEKLFF; cdr3_nt: TGCAGTGCTCCCCTCGGGGGGCGTTGGGAAAAACTGTTTTTT
d_call: TRBD2; j_call: TRBJ2-1; v_call: TRBV5-1; clone_size: -; cdr3_aa: CASSLPGLAGGQWGTSYNEQFF; cdr3_nt: TGCGCCAGCAGCTTGCCGGGACTAGCAGGAGGTCAATGGGGAACCTCCTACAATGAGCAGTTCTTC